The sequence of this TCR beta chain was determined in a study of tumor-infiltrating lymphocytes in primary liver carcinoma. Overall study findings and caveats: In tumor-adjacent and tumor-blood pairs, overlap was lower than in tumor region pairs.

From about 19-30 mg of unsorted bulk tissue, DNA and RNA were co-extracted together. No treatment had been given to the patients, who were chronically infected with HBV. A word on this clonotype: Its antigen is unknown.

The V end lost 4 bases, the J end lost 5 bases, and 13 bases lay between the germline ends. There are 13 residues in the CDR3. Germline lookup yields CDR1 SGHKS and CDR2 YYEKEE (reference sequence). With a constant-region primer, TCR beta cDNA was made from around 530 ng of total RNA. Library construction for TCR beta comprised three nested multiplex PCR rounds performed with slightly modified ARM-PCR. In the first two PCR rounds, TRBV1-TRBV30 forward primers were paired with a C-beta reverse primer, and each round lasted about 9 cycles. TCRdb reprocessed the multiplex PCR reads via MiXCR and lists one record per CDR3 protein. Of tens of thousands of distinct CDR3 sequences in the sample, approximately 70% were seen once.

The TCR originated in a man between 35 and 55 years old with primary liver carcinoma and hepatitis B virus infection. This chain connects TRBV5-5 to TRBJ2-7, with D hard to call. Sequences were obtained from tumor-adjacent normal liver tissue. The CDR3 nucleotides read TGTGCCAGCAGCCTTCTGCTCCGGGACGAGCAGTACTTC. Protein sequence: CASSLLLRDEQYF.